Below are 9 T cell receptor beta chains sequenced from a single sample in a study of beta chain features in type 1 diabetes. Study-wide results and caveats: Type 1 diabetes patients showed a moderate but significant shortening of TCRB CDR3s in all four CD4+ subsets.

Isolated RNA was reverse transcribed in full, so expressed TCRB transcripts were sequenced. Assay: immunoSEQ multiplex PCR; the TCRdb copy retains only in-frame clones and omits some. Of about 240,000 clones listed, approximately 13% are singletons. Antigens for these TCRs are unknown. The sample was naive CD4+ T cells from blood. These receptors all stem from a man between 25 and 39 years old with type 1 diabetes.

This clone was recorded a few times. The chain joins TRBV30 to TRBJ1-2; D not resolved. V was pared by 0 bases and J by 4 bases, with 12 bases between. This CDR3 spans 14 amino acids. Germline CDR1 is GTSNPN and CDR2 is SVGIG (reference sequence). The CDR3 reads CAWSVRFGVYGYTF. In DNA, the CDR3 is TGTGCCTGGAGTGTACGGTTTGGTGTCTATGGCTACACCTTC. The full variable domain, completed using reference TRBV30 and TRBJ1-2, is SQTIHQWPATLVQPVGSPLSLECTVEGTSNPNLYWYRQAAGRGLQLLFYSVGIGQISSEVPQNLSASRPQDRQFILSSKKLLLSDSGFYLCAWSVRFGVYGYTFGSGTRLTVV.

This clone has more than one count but fewer than ten. This sequence joins TRBV5-1 and TRBJ2-5; 9 bases match TRBD1. The ends lost 4 bases at V and 5 bases at J; junction bases unmatched: 6. The germline CDR1 and CDR2 sequences are SGHRS and YFSETQ. The CDR3 is 14 amino acids. The CDR3 is CASSPRDREETQYF. DNA for the CDR3: TGCGCCAGCAGCCCCCGGGACAGGGAGGAGACCCAGTACTTC.

The rearrangement links TRBV19 to TRBJ1-1; 9 bases match TRBD1. CDR1 and CDR2 (germline): LNHDA, SQIVND (reference sequence). V was pared by 7 bases and J by 1 base, with 10 bases of the junction left unmatched. The CDR3 runs to 16 residues. The CDR3 nucleotides read TGTGCCAGTACCAGTGGGACAGGGAAGTCGAACACTGAAGCTTTCTTT. Encoded protein: CASTSGTGKSNTEAFF. The whole variable domain, filled in from reference TRBV19 and TRBJ1-1, reads DGGITQSPKYLFRKEGQNVTLSCEQNLNHDAMYWYRQDPGQGLRLIYYSQIVNDFQKGDIAEGYSVSREKKESFPLTVTSAQKNPTAFYLCASTSGTGKSNTEAFFGQGTRLTVV.

J is TRBJ1-1 and V is TRBV6-6, with unresolved D. The CDR3 runs 13 residues. Trimming left V 10 bases short and J 1 base short, with 13 bases between. Germline CDR1 and CDR2: MNHNY and SVGAGI (reference sequence). The DNA of the CDR3 is TGTGCCACCCGTCTGGGCGCGAACACTGAAGCTTTCTTT. This codes for CATRLGANTEAFF.

This clone has a handful of counts. The chain is built from TRBV19 and TRBJ1-2; no definite D call. The CDR3 is made up of 13 amino acids. V was pared by 5 bases and J by 3 bases, with 10 bases between. Germline V lookup: CDR1 LNHDA, CDR2 SQIVND (reference sequence). CDR3 amino acids: CASSRTEDYGYTF. The CDR3 coding sequence is TGTGCCAGTAGTCGAACAGAAGACTATGGCTACACCTTC.

The sample holds a few counts of this clone. The chain employs TRBV7-9 and TRBJ2-5; 10 bases match TRBD2. This CDR3 is built from 16 residues. Germline CDR1 and CDR2: SEHNR and FQNEAQ (reference sequence). Losses at the gene ends were 5 bases for V and 3 bases for J; bases not matched to a gene: 9. The CDR3 loop is CASSPGLAPNKETQYF. CDR3 DNA: TGTGCCAGCAGCCCGGGACTAGCGCCTAATAAAGAGACCCAGTACTTC. Full variable domain (remainder filled in from reference TRBV7-9 and TRBJ2-5): DTGVSQNPRHKITKRGQNVTFRCDPISEHNRLYWYRQTLGQGPEFLTYFQNEAQLEKSRLLSDRFSAERPKGSFSTLEIQRTEQGDSAMYLCASSPGLAPNKETQYFGPGTRLLVL.

This clone was detected only a few times. The chain combines TRBV4-2 with TRBJ1-5; 8 bases fit TRBD1. The CDR3 spans 15 residues. With 1 base clipped from V and 4 bases from J, the junction kept 3 bases outside the gene matches. Germline values: CDR1 LGHNA, CDR2 YNFKEQ. The CDR3 loop reads CASSQVRGQNQPQHF. DNA of the CDR3: TGTGCCAGCAGCCAAGTCAGGGGGCAGAATCAGCCCCAGCATTTT.

Only a few counts were recorded for this clone. The chain employs TRBV7-6 and TRBJ1-2, with 7 positions matching TRBD1. V lost 6 bases to trimming and J lost 6 bases; unmatched junction nucleotides: 7. The length of the CDR3 is 13 residues. Germline values: CDR1 SGHVS, CDR2 FNYEAQ. CDR3 in amino acids: CASSRAGTDGYTF. The DNA for the CDR3 is TGTGCCAGCAGTCGAGCCGGGACAGATGGCTACACCTTC.

Written as DNA, the CDR3 is TGTGCCAGCAGCTTGGACATGGAGACCCAGTACTTC. Its translation: CASSLDMETQYF. The chain links TRBV11-2 to TRBJ2-5, with a possible D match to TRBD1 (5 bases). Per the germline V gene, CDR1 is SGHAT and CDR2 is FQNNGV. Deletions cut 3 bases from V and 5 bases from J, with 7 bases between. The CDR3 totals 12 residues.